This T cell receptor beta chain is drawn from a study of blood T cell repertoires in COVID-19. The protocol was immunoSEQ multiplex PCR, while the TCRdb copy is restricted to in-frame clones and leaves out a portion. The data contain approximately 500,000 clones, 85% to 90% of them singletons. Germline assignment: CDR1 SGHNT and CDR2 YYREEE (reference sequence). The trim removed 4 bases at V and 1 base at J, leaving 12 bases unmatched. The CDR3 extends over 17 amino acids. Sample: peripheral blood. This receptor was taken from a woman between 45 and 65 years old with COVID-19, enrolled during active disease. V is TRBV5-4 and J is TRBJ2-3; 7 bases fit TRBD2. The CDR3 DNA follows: TGTGCCAGCAGCCCCACGCGGGGAGCGGGGCGCACAGATACGCAGTATTTT. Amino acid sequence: CASSPTRGAGRTDTQYF. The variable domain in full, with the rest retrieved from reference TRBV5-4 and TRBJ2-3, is ETGVTQSPTHLIKTRGQQVTLRCSSQSGHNTVSWYQQALGQGPQFIFQYYREEENGRGNFPPRFSGLQFPNYSSELNVNALELDDSALYLCASSPTRGAGRTDTQYFGPGTRLTVL.